This T cell receptor beta chain stems from a study of T-cell memory formation after mild COVID-19. Study as a whole: Clusters were largely donor specific.

In germline, CDR1 is MNHNY, CDR2 SVGAGI (reference sequence). The CDR3 totals 13 residues. J gave up 10 bases and V 5 bases, and 3 bases lay outside the gene matches. General study points: Contracting CD4+ clones sat mainly in CM and EM; CD8+ in EMRA. The finding that pre-infection memory included some responding clones suggested that cross-reactive memory joined.

Concerning this clonotype itself: No antigen is known for it.

Constant-segment primers served in 5'RACE that generated TCR alpha and TCR beta cDNA libraries bearing sample barcodes and UMIs. TCRdb re-analysed the 5' RACE reads in MiXCR, keeping a single row per CDR3 protein. The sample shows about 270,000 distinct CDR3 sequences, 16% of them seen only once. The sequencing input was PBMCs or a T cell subset sorted from them (not recorded which). The source is a man aged 18-30 years who had mild COVID-19 (a few samples of this study predate the infection). Cell type and time point are not known. This sequence joins TRBV6-6 and TRBJ1-6, with 9 bases matching TRBD1. CDR3: CASSTGTGSPLHF. CDR3 DNA sequence: TGTGCCAGCAGTACCGGGACAGGGTCACCCCTCCACTTT.